These 28 T cell receptor beta chains originate from one sample sequenced in a study of T cell responses to AZD1222 COVID-19 vaccine. Here immunoSEQ multiplex PCR was the method, and the copy in TCRdb shows in-frame clones only, minus some. Among roughly 250,000 clones, just over 90% were seen once, and the ten largest hold around 0.5%. The sequences come from peripheral blood, collected on day 0 of AZD1222 vaccination. The receptors shown here come from an adult in good health.

The chain links TRBV7-2 to TRBJ1-5, with D possibly matching TRBD1 (6 bases). V was shortened by 5 bases and J by 3 bases, with 11 bases between the two germline ends. Germline CDR1 SGHTA, CDR2 FQGNSA. The CDR3 runs 14 residues. The CDR3 DNA is TGTGCCAGCAGCGTAGGGGGAACCAATCAGCCCCAGCATTTT. Encoded protein: CASSVGGTNQPQHF.

The rearrangement links TRBV2 to TRBJ2-3; TRBD2 matches at 12 bases. After removal of 2 bases from V and 5 bases from J, the junction contained 5 bases not matched to a gene. CDR3 length equals 16 residues. CDR1 and CDR2 from the germline V gene are SNHLY and FYNNEI. As DNA, the CDR3 is TGTGCCAGCAGTGAACTAGCGGGGGGGCCGGGAGATACGCAGTATTTT. Translated: CASSELAGGPGDTQYF.

Comments on this clone: The sample has other DNA sequences that encode this CDR3 too. V gene TRBV19 combines with J gene TRBJ2-7, with D unresolved. V lost 3 bases, J lost 0 bases, and 6 bases lay in between. The CDR3 is 13 residues long. Germline lookup yields CDR1 LNHDA and CDR2 SQIVND (reference sequence). CDR3 sequence: CASSIGGSYEQYF. Written as DNA, the CDR3 is TGTGCCAGTAGTATCGGCGGCTCCTACGAGCAGTACTTC.

The chain is built from TRBV19 and TRBJ1-5; possibly TRBD1 for D (6 bases). The CDR3 is 15 amino acids. V lost 6 bases, J lost 4 bases, and 16 bases lay in between. Germline V lookup: CDR1 LNHDA, CDR2 SQIVND (reference sequence). This chain's CDR3 is CASSPQKTGNQPQHF. CDR3 DNA: TGTGCCAGTAGCCCTCAGAAAACAGGGAATCAGCCCCAGCATTTT.

This chain connects TRBV28 to TRBJ1-1; D ambiguous. CDR3 size: 14 residues. Germline V gives CDR1 MDHEN, CDR2 SYDVKM. Between the trimmed V and J ends, which lost 6 bases and 8 bases, there was a span of 19 bases. The CDR3 nucleotides read TGTGCCAGCAGAGATCCCGTGGCGGTCGCCGAAGCTTTCTTT. Translation gives CASRDPVAVAEAFF.

This clone was observed once. The chain joins TRBV19 to TRBJ2-7; perhaps TRBD1 as D (6 bases). The CDR3 is 14 residues long. V was pared by 5 bases and J by 3 bases, with 14 bases between. Germline V lookup: CDR1 LNHDA, CDR2 SQIVND (reference sequence). In DNA form, the CDR3 reads TGTGCCAGTAGTCCTTCCGGGACACTCTACGAGCAGTACTTC. This encodes CASSPSGTLYEQYF.

The V gene is TRBV28, the J gene TRBJ2-1, with 8 bases that match TRBD1. The junction had 10 bases not matched to a gene; V was cut back by 5 bases and J by 7 bases. There are 15 residues in the CDR3. Germline lookup yields CDR1 MDHEN and CDR2 SYDVKM. For the CDR3, the DNA is TGTGCCAGCAGTCCCGGGACAGGCTCGGGGAATGAGCAGTTCTTC. It translates to CASSPGTGSGNEQFF.

The chain carries TRBV4-3 and TRBJ2-3; 7 nucleotides align to TRBD2. The CDR3 extends over 16 amino acids. V shed 0 bases, J shed 1 base, and the junction held 4 bases outside the gene matches. CDR1 LGHNA and CDR2 YSLEER come from the germline V gene. The CDR3 here is CASSQEGAGRTDTQYF. The CDR3 DNA reads as TGCGCCAGCAGCCAAGAGGGAGCGGGACGCACAGATACGCAGTATTTT.

This chain connects TRBV13 to TRBJ2-3; unclear D gene. The CDR3 has 13 amino acids. Deletions cut 5 bases from V and 4 bases from J, with 10 bases between. CDR1 and CDR2 from the germline V gene are PRHDT and FYEKMQ (reference sequence). CDR3 sequence reads: CASSPSAADTQYF. The DNA for the CDR3 is TGTGCCAGCAGCCCCTCGGCTGCAGATACGCAGTATTTT.

The chain employs TRBV3-1 (or the pseudogene TRBV3-2) and TRBJ2-6; maybe TRBD1 (7 bases). Trimming took off 1 base at V and 0 bases at J, with 16 bases between the two ends. The CDR3 is 19 residues long. Germline V gives CDR1 LGHDT, CDR2 YNNKEL (reference sequence). The CDR3 spells CASSQVVRQGLSGANVLTF. In DNA, the CDR3 is TGTGCCAGCAGCCAAGTTGTGAGACAGGGACTCTCTGGGGCCAACGTCCTGACTTTC.

The chain employs TRBV7-3 and TRBJ2-1; TRBD2 is a possible D gene (6 bases). With 4 bases removed from V and 0 bases from J, the gap between germline ends came to 13 bases. The germline V gene encodes CDR1 SGHTA and CDR2 FQGTGA. This CDR3 has 16 residues. CDR3 coding DNA: TGTGCCAGCAGCTCAATAGCGACTAGCTCCTACAATGAGCAGTTCTTC. The encoded protein is CASSSIATSSYNEQFF.

This chain uses TRBV29-1 with TRBJ1-4; D gene unclear. CDR1 SQVTM and CDR2 ANQGSEA come from the germline V gene. V was trimmed by 4 bases and J by 4 bases, leaving 7 bases between them. The CDR3 loop spans 12 amino acids. CDR3 DNA sequence: TGCAGCGTTGTCGGGGATAATGAAAAACTGTTTTTT. Amino acids: CSVVGDNEKLFF.

The chain employs TRBV15 and TRBJ1-5, with no clear D. Germline CDR1 and CDR2: LNHNV and YYDKDF (reference sequence). The CDR3 covers 13 residues. Trimming cost V 0 bases and J 9 bases, with 9 bases left between them. This CDR3 is CATSRDRGRPQHF. CDR3 in DNA: TGTGCCACCAGCAGAGATCGCGGGCGGCCCCAGCATTTT.

The chain recombines TRBV10-3 with TRBJ1-6; TRBD1 matches 10 bases. Germline V gene data show CDR1 as ENHRY and CDR2 as SYGVKD. CDR3 length: 16 amino acids. Trimming at V came to 5 bases and at J to 8 bases, leaving 9 bases not matched to a gene. The CDR3 protein is CAISPRTGGIDSPLHF. CDR3 bases: TGTGCCATCAGTCCCCGGACAGGGGGAATAGATTCACCCCTCCACTTT.

CDR3 region: CASSRDGSSYGYTF. CDR3 coding DNA: TGCGCCAGCAGCCGGGACGGCAGTTCCTATGGCTACACCTTC. The V gene is TRBV5-1, the J gene TRBJ1-2; perhaps TRBD1 as D (5 bases). The CDR3 has 14 amino acids. The V end was cut by 4 bases, the J end by 4 bases, with 14 bases between. Germline values: CDR1 SGHRS, CDR2 YFSETQ. The full variable domain, in which reference TRBV5-1 and TRBJ1-2 provide the parts outside the CDR3, is KAGVTQTPRYLIKTRGQQVTLSCSPISGHRSVSWYQQTPGQGLQFLFEYFSETQRNKGNFPGRFSGRQFSNSRSEMNVSTLELGDSALYLCASSRDGSSYGYTFGSGTRLTVV.

The chain employs TRBV4-3 and TRBJ1-2; no firm D call. From germline, CDR1 is LGHNA and CDR2 YSLEER. CDR3 size: 15 residues. Trimming shortened V by 4 bases and J by 4 bases, and 16 bases separated the two germline ends. DNA for the CDR3: TGCGCCAGCAGCCTAAAGGACGGGCCGCGCTATGGCTACACCTTC. Protein sequence: CASSLKDGPRYGYTF.

This rearrangement joins TRBV27 to TRBJ1-2; maybe TRBD1 (5 bases). V dropped 7 bases and J dropped 2 bases, with 14 bases sitting between them. This CDR3 has 14 residues. The germline V gene has CDR1 MNHEY and CDR2 SMNVEV (reference sequence). Here the CDR3 DNA reads TGTGCCAGCAAGAGGGCAGGGACCAACTATGGCTACACCTTC. Protein: CASKRAGTNYGYTF.

The rearrangement uses TRBV10-2 and TRBJ2-5, with no clear D. Germline loops: CDR1 WSHSY, CDR2 SAAADI. CDR3 length equals 14 residues. Trimming took 2 bases from V and 1 from J, leaving 8 bases between them. The CDR3 sequence: CASSEAAGQETQYF. CDR3 DNA: TGCGCCAGCAGTGAGGCGGCAGGCCAAGAGACCCAGTACTTC.

The chain links TRBV21-1 to TRBJ1-5. TRBV21-1 is an annotated pseudogene. The CDR3 is 15 amino acids. The CDR3 coding sequence is TGTGCCAGCAGCCCCCGGGGCAGCGTGAATCAGCCCCAGCATTTT. Amino acids: CASSPRGSVNQPQHF.

DNA for the CDR3: TGTGCCAGCAGCCCAGGACCCACCTTGAGCTATGGCTACACCTTC. Protein sequence: CASSPGPTLSYGYTF. The J gene is TRBJ1-2, the V gene TRBV7-6, with unresolved D. The CDR3 sequence is 15 residues long. Deletions cut 5 bases from V and 4 bases from J, with 17 bases between. Germline lookup yields CDR1 SGHVS and CDR2 FNYEAQ.

The chain uses TRBV27 and TRBJ2-3; the D call may be TRBD1 or TRBD2 (5 bases each). CDR3 length: 13 amino acids. CDR1 is MNHEY and CDR2 is SMNVEV in the germline V gene (reference sequence). V was pared by 4 bases and J by 11 bases, with 16 bases between. In nucleotides, the CDR3 is TGTGCCAGCAGTTCCACCGGGACGGAGAGGCAGTATTTT. Translated, it gives CASSSTGTERQYF.

This rearrangement joins TRBV15 to TRBJ1-4; 8 bases match TRBD1. V was pared by 0 bases and J by 8 bases, with 2 bases of the junction left unmatched. The CDR3 is 14 residues long. CDR1 LNHNV and CDR2 YYDKDF come from the germline V gene (reference sequence). The CDR3, as DNA: TGTGCCACCAGCAGAGAGGGGACAGGAGAAAAACTGTTTTTT. The encoded protein is CATSREGTGEKLFF.

The chain carries TRBV12-3 or TRBV12-4 and TRBJ1-1; maybe TRBD1 (5 bases). Trimming removed 7 bases at V and 4 bases at J, with 7 bases between. The CDR3 is 11 residues long. In nucleotides, the CDR3 is TGTGCCAGCAAAAGGGGCACTGAAGCTTTCTTT. Translation gives CASKRGTEAFF.

The rearrangement uses TRBV21-1 and TRBJ1-1; no DNA check was done on the table's D call, TRBD1. TRBV21-1 is a known pseudogene. The CDR3 contains 14 residues. Here the CDR3 DNA reads TGTGCCAGCACGCACCTGGGACAGGGGGCTGAAGCTTTCTTT. It is translated as CASTHLGQGAEAFF.

This sequence joins TRBV19 and TRBJ2-7, with 7 bases matching TRBD2. From germline, CDR1 is LNHDA and CDR2 SQIVND (reference sequence). Trimming cost V 4 bases and J 0 bases; bases outside gene matches: 6. This CDR3 is 15 amino acids long. For the CDR3, the DNA is TGTGCCAGTAGTACTACTAGCGCCGGCTCCTACGAGCAGTACTTC. It translates to CASSTTSAGSYEQYF.

The chain employs TRBV6-2 or TRBV6-3 and TRBJ2-7; 14 bases line up with TRBD2. Germline CDR1 MNHEY, CDR2 SVGEGT. The CDR3 has 17 amino acids. V trimming: 2 bases; J trimming: 3 bases; junction bases outside the gene matches: 6. The CDR3 spells CASSYPGLAGESYEQYF. The CDR3 nucleotides read TGTGCCAGCAGTTACCCGGGACTAGCGGGAGAAAGCTACGAGCAGTACTTC.

CDR3 DNA: TGTGCCAGCAGCCACAGCAGCCGCCCGGATGAAAAACTGTTTTTT. Translation gives CASSHSSRPDEKLFF. J is TRBJ1-4 and V is TRBV5-4; no clear D gene. The CDR3 spans 15 residues. Deletions cut 4 bases from V and 6 bases from J, with 16 bases between. CDR1 and CDR2 (germline): SGHNT, YYREEE (reference sequence).

This chain uses TRBV15 with TRBJ1-5, with unresolved D. With 0 bases removed from V and 3 bases from J, the gap between germline ends came to 6 bases. This CDR3 is built from 14 residues. CDR1 is LNHNV, CDR2 YYDKDF, per germline (reference sequence). This CDR3 reads CATSRDRTNQPQHF. Here the CDR3 DNA reads TGTGCCACCAGCAGAGATAGAACCAATCAGCCCCAGCATTTT.